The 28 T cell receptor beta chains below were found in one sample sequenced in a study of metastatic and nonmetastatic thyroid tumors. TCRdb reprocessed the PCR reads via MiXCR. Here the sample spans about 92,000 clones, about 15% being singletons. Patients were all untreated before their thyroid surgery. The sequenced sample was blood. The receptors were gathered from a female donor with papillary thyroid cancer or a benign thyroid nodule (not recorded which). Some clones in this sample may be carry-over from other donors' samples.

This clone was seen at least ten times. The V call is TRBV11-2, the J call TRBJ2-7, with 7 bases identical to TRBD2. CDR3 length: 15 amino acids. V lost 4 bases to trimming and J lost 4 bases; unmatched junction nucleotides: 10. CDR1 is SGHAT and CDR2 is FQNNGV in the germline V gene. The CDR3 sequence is CASSSLKGGGYEQYF. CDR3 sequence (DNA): TGTGCCAGCAGCTCTCTAAAGGGCGGGGGATACGAGCAGTACTTC.

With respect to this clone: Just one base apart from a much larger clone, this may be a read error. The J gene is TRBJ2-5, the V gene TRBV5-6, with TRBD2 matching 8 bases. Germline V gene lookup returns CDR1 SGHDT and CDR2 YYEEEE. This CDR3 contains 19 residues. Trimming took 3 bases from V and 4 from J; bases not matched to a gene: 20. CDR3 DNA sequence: TGTGCCAGCAGCTCCTCAGACACCCCTGACGGGGGGGCGGCAGAGACCCAGTACTTC. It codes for CASSSSDTPDGGAAETQYF. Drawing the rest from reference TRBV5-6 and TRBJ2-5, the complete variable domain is DAGVTQSPTHLIKTRGQQVTLRCSPKSGHDTVSWYQQALGQGPQFIFQYYEEEERQRGNFPDRFSGHQFPNYSSELNVNALLLGDSALYLCASSSSDTPDGGAAETQYFGPGTRLLVL.

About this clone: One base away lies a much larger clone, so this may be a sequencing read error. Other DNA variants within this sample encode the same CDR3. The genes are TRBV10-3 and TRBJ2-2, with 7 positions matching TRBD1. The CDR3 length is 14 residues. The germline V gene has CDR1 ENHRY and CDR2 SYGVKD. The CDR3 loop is CAASEGANTGELFF. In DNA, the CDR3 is TGTGCCGCCAGCGAGGGGGCAAACACCGGCGAGCTGTTTTTT.

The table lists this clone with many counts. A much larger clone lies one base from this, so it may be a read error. In nucleotides, the CDR3 is TGTGCCAGCATCCCCGGGGAATGGGGCACTGAAGCTTTCTTT. Translated, it gives CASIPGEWGTEAFF. The chain joins TRBV6-1 to TRBJ1-1; no reliable D call. Trimming cost V 7 bases and J 4 bases, with 16 bases left between them. This CDR3 is 14 amino acids long. Looked up from germline, CDR1 is MNHNS and CDR2 is SASEGT.

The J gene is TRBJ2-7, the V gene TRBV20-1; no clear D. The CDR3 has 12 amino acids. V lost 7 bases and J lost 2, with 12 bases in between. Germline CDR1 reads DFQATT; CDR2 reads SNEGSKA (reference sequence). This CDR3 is CSEGGSTYEQYF. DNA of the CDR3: TGCAGTGAAGGTGGGTCGACCTACGAGCAGTACTTC.

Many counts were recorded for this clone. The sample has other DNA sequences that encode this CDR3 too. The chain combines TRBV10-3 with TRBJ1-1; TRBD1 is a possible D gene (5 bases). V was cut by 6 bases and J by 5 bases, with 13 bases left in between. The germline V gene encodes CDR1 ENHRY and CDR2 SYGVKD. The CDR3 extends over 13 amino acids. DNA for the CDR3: TGTGCCATCAGACGGGGGGTTCGGACTGAAGCTTTCTTT. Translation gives CAIRRGVRTEAFF.

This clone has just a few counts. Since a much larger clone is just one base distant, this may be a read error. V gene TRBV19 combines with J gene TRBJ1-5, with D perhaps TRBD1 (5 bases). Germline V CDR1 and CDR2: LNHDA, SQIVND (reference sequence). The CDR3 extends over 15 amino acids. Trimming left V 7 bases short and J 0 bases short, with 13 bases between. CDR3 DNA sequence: TGTGCCAGTATGGATCAACAGGTTAGCAATCAGCCCCAGCATTTT. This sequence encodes CASMDQQVSNQPQHF.

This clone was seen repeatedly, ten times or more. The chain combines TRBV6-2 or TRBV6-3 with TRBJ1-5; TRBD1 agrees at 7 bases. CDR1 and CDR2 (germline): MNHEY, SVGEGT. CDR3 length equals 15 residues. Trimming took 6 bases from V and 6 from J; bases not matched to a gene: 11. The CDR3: CASSQGGTELQPQHF. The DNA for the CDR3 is TGTGCCAGCAGCCAAGGGGGGACAGAGCTTCAGCCCCAGCATTTT.

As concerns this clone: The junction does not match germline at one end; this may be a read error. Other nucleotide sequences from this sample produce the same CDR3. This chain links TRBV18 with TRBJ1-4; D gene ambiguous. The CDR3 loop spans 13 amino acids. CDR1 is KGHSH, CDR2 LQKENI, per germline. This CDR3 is CASTPWGSEKLFF. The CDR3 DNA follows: TGCGCCAGCACACCCTGGGGATCTGAAAAACTGTTTTTT.

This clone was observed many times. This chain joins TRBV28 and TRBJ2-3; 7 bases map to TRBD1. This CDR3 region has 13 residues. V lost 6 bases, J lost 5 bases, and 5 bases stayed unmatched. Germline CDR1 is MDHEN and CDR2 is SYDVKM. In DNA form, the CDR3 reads TGTGCCAGCAGACTCCAGGGGGAAGATACGCAGTATTTT. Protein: CASRLQGEDTQYF.

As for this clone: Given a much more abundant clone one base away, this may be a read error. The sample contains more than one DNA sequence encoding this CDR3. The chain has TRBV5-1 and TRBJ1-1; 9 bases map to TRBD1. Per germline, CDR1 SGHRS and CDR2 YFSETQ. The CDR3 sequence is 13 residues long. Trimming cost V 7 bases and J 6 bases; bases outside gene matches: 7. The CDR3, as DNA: TGCGCCAGCTCCCTACGGACAGGGGCTGAAGCTTTCTTT. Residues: CASSLRTGAEAFF. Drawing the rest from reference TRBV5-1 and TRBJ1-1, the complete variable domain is KAGVTQTPRYLIKTRGQQVTLSCSPISGHRSVSWYQQTPGQGLQFLFEYFSETQRNKGNFPGRFSGRQFSNSRSEMNVSTLELGDSALYLCASSLRTGAEAFFGQGTRLTVV.

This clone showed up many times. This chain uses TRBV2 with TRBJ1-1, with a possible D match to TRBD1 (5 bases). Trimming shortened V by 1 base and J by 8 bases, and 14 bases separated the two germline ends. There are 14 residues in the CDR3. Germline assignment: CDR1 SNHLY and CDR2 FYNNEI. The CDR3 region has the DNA TGTGCCAGCAGTGAAGGGGGGGGGGTATTGGAAGCTTTCTTT. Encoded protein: CASSEGGGVLEAFF.

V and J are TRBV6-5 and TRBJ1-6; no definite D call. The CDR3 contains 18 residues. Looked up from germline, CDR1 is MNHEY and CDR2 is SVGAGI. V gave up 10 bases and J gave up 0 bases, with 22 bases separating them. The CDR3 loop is CATRWQTVASSYNSPLHF. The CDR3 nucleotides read TGTGCCACCAGGTGGCAAACAGTCGCCAGCTCCTATAATTCACCCCTCCACTTT.

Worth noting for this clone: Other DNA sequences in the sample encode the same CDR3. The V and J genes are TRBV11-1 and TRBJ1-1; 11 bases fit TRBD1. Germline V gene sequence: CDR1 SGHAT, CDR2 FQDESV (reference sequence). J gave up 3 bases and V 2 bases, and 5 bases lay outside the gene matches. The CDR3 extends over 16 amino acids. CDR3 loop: CASSLRTGGADTEAFF. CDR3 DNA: TGTGCCAGCAGCTTACGGACAGGGGGCGCGGACACTGAAGCTTTCTTT.

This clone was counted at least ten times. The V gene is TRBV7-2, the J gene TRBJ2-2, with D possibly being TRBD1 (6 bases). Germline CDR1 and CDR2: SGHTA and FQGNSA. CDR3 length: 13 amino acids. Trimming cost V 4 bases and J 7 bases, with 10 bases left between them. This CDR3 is CASSSRQVGELFF. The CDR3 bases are TGTGCCAGCAGCTCCCGACAGGTCGGGGAGCTGTTTTTT.

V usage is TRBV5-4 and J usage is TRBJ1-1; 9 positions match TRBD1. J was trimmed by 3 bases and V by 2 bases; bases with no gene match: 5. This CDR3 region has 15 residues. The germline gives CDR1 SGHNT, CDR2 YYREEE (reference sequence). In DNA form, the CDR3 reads TGTGCCAGCAGCTTACAGGGGGCTTGGGACACTGAAGCTTTCTTT. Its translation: CASSLQGAWDTEAFF.

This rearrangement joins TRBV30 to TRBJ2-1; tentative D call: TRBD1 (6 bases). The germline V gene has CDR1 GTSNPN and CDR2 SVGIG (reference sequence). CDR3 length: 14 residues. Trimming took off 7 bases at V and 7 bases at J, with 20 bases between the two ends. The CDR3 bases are TGTGCCTTGAGCCGGTACAGGGAGTTGAATGAGCAGTTCTTC. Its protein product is CALSRYRELNEQFF.

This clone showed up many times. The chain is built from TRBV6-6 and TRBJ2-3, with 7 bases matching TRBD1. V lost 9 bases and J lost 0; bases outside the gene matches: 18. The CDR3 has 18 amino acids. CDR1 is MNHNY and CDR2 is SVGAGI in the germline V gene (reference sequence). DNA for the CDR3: TGTGCCAGTAAACGCTTTACTTCCGGGACAGAAAGCACAGATACGCAGTATTTT. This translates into CASKRFTSGTESTDTQYF.

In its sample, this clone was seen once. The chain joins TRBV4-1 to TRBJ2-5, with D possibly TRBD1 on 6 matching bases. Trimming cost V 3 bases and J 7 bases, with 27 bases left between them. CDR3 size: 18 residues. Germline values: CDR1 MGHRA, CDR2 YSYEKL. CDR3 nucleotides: TGCGCCAGCAGCCAGACCTTGGCCGGGACACATTCTCTGGGGACCCAGTACTTC. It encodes CASSQTLAGTHSLGTQYF.

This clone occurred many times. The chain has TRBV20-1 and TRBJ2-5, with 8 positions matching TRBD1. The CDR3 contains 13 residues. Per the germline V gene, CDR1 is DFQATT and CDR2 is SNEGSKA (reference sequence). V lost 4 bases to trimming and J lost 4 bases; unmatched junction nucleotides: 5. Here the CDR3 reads CSANRGVAETQYF. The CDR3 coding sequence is TGCAGTGCTAACAGGGGGGTTGCAGAGACCCAGTACTTC.

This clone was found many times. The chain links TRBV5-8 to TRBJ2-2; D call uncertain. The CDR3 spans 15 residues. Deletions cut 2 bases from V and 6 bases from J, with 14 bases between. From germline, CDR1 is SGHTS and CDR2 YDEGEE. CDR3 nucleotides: TGTGCCAGCAGCTTTATAGTGTCTGGGGCCGGGGAGCTGTTTTTT. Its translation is CASSFIVSGAGELFF.

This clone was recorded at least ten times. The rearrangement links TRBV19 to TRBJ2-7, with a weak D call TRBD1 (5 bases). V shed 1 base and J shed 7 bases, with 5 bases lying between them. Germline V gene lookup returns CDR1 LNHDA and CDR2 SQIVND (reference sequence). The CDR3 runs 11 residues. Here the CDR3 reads CASSIGTEQYF. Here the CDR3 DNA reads TGTGCCAGTAGTATAGGGACAGAGCAGTACTTC.

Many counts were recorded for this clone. The CDR3 is CASSDNPAGGSYTF. CDR3 coding DNA: TGTGCCAGCAGCGACAACCCCGCGGGGGGAAGCTACACCTTC. The chain joins TRBV7-2 to TRBJ1-2, with a weak D call TRBD1 (5 bases). Trimming left V 5 bases short and J 9 bases short, with 19 bases between. The V gene's germline CDR1 is SGHTA and CDR2 FQGNSA. The CDR3 is made up of 14 amino acids.

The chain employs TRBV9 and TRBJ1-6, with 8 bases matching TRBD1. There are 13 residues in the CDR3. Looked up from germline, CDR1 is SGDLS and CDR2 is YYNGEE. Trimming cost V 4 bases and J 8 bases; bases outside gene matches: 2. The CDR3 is CASSTDRDSPLHF. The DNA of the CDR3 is TGTGCCAGCAGCACGGACAGGGATTCACCCCTCCACTTT.

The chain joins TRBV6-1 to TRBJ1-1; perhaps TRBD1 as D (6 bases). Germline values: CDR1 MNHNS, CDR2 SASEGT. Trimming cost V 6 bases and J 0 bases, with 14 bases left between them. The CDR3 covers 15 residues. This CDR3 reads CASRPKGGLNTEAFF. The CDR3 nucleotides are TGTGCCAGCAGACCAAAGGGGGGATTGAACACTGAAGCTTTCTTT.

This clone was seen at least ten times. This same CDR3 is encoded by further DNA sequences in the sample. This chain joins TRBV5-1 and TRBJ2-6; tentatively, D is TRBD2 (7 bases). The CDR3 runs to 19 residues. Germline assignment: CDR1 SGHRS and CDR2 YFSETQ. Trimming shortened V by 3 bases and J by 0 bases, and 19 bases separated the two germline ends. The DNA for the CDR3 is TGCGCCAGCAGCTCCGAAGGGGGGGGGCCGAGCTCTGGGGCCAACGTCCTGACTTTC. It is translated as CASSSEGGGPSSGANVLTF.

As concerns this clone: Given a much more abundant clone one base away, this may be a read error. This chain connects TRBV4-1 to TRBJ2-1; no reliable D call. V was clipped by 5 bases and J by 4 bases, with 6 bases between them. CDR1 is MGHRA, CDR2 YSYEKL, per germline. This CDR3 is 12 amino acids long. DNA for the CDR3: TGCGCCAGCAGCTCAGTGTACAATGAGCAGTTCTTC. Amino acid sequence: CASSSVYNEQFF.

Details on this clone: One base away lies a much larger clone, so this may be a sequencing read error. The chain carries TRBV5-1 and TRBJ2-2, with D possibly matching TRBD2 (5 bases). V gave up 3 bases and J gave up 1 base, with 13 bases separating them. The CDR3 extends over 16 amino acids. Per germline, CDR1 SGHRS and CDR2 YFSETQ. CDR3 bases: TGCGCCAGCAGCTCCCGAGGGTCAAGGAACACCGGGGAGCTGTTTTTT. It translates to CASSSRGSRNTGELFF.